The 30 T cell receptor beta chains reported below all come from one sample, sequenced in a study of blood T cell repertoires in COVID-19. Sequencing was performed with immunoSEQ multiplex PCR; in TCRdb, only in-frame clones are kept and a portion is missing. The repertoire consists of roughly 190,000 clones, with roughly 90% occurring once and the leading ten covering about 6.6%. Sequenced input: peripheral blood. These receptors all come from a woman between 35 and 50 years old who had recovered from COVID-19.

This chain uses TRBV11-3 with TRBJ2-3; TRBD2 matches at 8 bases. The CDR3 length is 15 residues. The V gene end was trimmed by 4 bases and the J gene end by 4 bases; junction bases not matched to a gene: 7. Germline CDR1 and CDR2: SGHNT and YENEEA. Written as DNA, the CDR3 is TGTGCCAGCAGCTCAGCGGGAGACTATTCAGATACGCAGTATTTT. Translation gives CASSSAGDYSDTQYF.

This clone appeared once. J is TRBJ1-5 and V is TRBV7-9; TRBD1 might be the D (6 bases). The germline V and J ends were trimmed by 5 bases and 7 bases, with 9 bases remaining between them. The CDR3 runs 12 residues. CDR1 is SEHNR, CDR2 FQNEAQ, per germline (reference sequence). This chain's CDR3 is CASSVDRQPQHF. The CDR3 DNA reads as TGTGCCAGCAGCGTCGACAGGCAGCCCCAGCATTTT. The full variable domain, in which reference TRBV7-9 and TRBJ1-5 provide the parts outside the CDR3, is DTGVSQNPRHKITKRGQNVTFRCDPISEHNRLYWYRQTLGQGPEFLTYFQNEAQLEKSRLLSDRFSAERPKGSFSTLEIQRTEQGDSAMYLCASSVDRQPQHFGDGTRLSIL.

CDR3 residues: CSVETSGREVETQYF. The CDR3 DNA follows: TGCAGCGTCGAGACTAGCGGGAGGGAAGTAGAGACCCAGTACTTC. The V and J genes are TRBV29-1 and TRBJ2-5, with 14 bases identical to TRBD2. The CDR3 has 15 amino acids. V gave up 6 bases and J gave up 4 bases; unmatched junction bases: 7. From germline, CDR1 is SQVTM and CDR2 ANQGSEA.

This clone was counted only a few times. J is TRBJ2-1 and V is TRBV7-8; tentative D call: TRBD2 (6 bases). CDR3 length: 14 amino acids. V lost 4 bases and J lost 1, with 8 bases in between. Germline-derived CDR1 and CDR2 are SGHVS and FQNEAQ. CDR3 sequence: CASSSAGSYNEQFF. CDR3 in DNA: TGTGCCAGCAGCTCCGCGGGATCCTACAATGAGCAGTTCTTC.

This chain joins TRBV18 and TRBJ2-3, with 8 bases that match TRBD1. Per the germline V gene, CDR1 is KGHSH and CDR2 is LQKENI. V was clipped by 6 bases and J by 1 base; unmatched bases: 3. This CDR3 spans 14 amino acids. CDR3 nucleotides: TGTGCCAGCTCCACGGGACAGGGCACAGATACGCAGTATTTT. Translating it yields CASSTGQGTDTQYF.

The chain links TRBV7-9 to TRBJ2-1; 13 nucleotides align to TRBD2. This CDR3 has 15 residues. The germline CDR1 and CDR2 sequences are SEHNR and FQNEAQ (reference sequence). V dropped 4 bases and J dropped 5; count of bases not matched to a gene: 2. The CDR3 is CASSSGTSGNNEQFF. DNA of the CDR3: TGTGCCAGCAGCTCCGGGACTAGCGGGAACAATGAGCAGTTCTTC.

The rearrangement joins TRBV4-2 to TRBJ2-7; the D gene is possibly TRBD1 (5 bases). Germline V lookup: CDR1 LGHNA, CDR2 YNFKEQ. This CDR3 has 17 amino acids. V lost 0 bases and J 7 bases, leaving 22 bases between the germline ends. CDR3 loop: CASSQDQGTSSFLEQYF. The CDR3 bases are TGTGCCAGCAGCCAAGATCAGGGAACATCCTCCTTCCTGGAGCAGTACTTC.

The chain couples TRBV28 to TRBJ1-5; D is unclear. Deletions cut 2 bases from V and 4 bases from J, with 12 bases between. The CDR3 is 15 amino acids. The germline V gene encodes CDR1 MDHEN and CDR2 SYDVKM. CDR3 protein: CASSLELGRNQPQHF. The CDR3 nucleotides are TGTGCCAGCAGTTTAGAGTTAGGGAGGAATCAGCCCCAGCATTTT. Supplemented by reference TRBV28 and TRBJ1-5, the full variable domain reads DVKVTQSSRYLVKRTGEKVFLECVQDMDHENMFWYRQDPGLGLRLIYFSYDVKMKEKGDIPEGYSVSREKKERFSLILESASTNQTSMYLCASSLELGRNQPQHFGDGTRLSIL.

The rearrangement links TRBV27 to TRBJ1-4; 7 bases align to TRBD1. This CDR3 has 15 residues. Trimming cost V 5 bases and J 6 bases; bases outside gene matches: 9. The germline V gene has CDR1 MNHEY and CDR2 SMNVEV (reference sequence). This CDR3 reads CASSPRQGGYEKLFF. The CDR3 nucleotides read TGTGCCAGCAGTCCCCGACAGGGCGGATATGAAAAACTGTTTTTT.

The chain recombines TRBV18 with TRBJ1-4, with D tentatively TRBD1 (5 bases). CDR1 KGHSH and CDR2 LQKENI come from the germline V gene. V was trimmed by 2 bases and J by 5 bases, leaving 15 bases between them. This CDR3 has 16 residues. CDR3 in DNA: TGTGCCAGCTCACCATACTTGGACACCGCAAATGAAAAACTGTTTTTT. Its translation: CASSPYLDTANEKLFF.

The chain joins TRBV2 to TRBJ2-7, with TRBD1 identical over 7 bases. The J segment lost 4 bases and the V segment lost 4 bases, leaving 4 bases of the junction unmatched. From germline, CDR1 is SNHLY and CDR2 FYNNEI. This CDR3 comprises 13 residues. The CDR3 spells CASSGQGEYEQYF. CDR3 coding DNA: TGTGCCAGCAGTGGACAGGGAGAATACGAGCAGTACTTC.

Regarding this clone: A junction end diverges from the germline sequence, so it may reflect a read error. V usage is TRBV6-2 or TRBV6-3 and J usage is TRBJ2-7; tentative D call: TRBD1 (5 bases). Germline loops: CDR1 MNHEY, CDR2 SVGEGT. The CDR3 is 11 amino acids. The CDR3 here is CASSYGALRDF. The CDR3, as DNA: TGTGCCAGCAGTTATGGGGCCCTAAGGGACTTC.

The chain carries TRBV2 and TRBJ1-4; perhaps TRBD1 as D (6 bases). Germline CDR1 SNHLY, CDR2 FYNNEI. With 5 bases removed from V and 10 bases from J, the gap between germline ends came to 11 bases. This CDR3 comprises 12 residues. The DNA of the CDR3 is TGTGCCAGCAGTACAGGGAGGGGAAAACTGTTTTTT. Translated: CASSTGRGKLFF.

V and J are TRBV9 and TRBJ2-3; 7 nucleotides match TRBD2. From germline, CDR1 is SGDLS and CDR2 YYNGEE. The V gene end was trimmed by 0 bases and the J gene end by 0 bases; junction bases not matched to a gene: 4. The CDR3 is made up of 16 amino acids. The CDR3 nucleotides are TGTGCCAGCAGCGTAGGAAGTAGCGGGAGCACAGATACGCAGTATTTT. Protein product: CASSVGSSGSTDTQYF.

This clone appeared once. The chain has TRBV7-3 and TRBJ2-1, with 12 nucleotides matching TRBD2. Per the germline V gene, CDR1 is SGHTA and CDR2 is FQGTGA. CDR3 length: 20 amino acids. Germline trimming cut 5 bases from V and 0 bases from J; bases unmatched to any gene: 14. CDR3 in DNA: TGTGCCAGCAGCCCTAGACGAAGGACTAGCGGGGCCAGCTCCTACAATGAGCAGTTCTTC. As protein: CASSPRRRTSGASSYNEQFF. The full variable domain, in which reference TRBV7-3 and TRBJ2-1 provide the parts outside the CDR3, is GAGVSQTPSNKVTEKGKYVELRCDPISGHTALYWYRQSLGQGPEFLIYFQGTGAADDSGLPNDRFFAVRPEGSVSTLKIQRTERGDSAVYLCASSPRRRTSGASSYNEQFFGPGTRLTVL.

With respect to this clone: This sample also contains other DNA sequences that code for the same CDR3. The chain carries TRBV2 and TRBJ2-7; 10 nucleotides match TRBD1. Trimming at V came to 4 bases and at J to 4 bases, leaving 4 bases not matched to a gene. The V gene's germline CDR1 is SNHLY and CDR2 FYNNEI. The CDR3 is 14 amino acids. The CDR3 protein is CASSVGTGDYEQYF. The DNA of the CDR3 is TGTGCCAGCAGTGTCGGGACAGGGGATTACGAGCAGTACTTC.

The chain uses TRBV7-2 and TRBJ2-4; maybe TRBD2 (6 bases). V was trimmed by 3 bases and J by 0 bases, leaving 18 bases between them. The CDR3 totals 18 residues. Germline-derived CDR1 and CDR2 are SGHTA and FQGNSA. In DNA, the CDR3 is TGTGCCAGCAGCTTTTTTAGGAGTCAGGGACTAGCCAAAAACATTCAGTACTTC. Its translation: CASSFFRSQGLAKNIQYF.

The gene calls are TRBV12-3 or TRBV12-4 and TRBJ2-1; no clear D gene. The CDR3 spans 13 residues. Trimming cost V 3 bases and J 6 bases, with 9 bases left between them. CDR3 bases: TGTGCCAGCAGTTTGCTAGGAACCAATGAGCAGTTCTTC. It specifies CASSLLGTNEQFF.

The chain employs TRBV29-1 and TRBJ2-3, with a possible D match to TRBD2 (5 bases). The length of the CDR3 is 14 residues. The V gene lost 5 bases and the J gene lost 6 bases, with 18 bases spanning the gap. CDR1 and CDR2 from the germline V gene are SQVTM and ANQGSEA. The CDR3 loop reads CSVRRTVSPDTQYF. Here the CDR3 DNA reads TGCAGCGTTAGGAGGACCGTATCGCCTGATACGCAGTATTTT.

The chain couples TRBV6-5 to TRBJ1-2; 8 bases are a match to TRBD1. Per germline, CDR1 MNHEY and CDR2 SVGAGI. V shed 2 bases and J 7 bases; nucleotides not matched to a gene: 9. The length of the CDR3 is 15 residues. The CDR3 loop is CASSYADRDGRGYTF. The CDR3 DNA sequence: TGTGCCAGCAGTTACGCGGACAGGGACGGACGTGGCTACACCTTC.

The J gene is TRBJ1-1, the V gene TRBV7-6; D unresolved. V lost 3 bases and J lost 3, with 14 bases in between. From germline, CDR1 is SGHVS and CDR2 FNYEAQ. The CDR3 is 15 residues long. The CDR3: CASSFKGGGYTEAFF. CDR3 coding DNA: TGTGCCAGCAGCTTTAAGGGCGGAGGCTACACTGAAGCTTTCTTT.

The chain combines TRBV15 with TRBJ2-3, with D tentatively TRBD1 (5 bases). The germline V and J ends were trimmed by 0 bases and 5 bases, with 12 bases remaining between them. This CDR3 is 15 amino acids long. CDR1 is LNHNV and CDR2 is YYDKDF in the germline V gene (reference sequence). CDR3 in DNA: TGTGCCACCAGCAGAGATCGCAGGGCGTTAGATACGCAGTATTTT. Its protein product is CATSRDRRALDTQYF.

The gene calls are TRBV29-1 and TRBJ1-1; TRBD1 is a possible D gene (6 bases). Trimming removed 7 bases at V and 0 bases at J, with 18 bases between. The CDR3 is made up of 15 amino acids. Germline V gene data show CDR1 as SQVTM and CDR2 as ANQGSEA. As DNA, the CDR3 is TGCAGCGCCAGGCCGGACGGACAGCTGAACACTGAAGCTTTCTTT. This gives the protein CSARPDGQLNTEAFF.

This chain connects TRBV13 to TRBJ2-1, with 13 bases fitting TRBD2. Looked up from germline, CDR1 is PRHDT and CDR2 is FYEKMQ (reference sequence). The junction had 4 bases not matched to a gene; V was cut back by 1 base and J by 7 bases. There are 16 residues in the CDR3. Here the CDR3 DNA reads TGTGCCAGCAGCTTAGAACGGACTAGCGGGAGTAATGAGCAGTTCTTC. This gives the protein CASSLERTSGSNEQFF.

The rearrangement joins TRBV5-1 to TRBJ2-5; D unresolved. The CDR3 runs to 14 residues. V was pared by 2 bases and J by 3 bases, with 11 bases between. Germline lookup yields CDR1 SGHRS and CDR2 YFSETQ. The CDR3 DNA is TGCGCCAGCAGCTTTGCGACTTGGGAAGAGACCCAGTACTTC. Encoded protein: CASSFATWEETQYF. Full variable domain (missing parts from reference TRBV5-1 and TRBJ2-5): KAGVTQTPRYLIKTRGQQVTLSCSPISGHRSVSWYQQTPGQGLQFLFEYFSETQRNKGNFPGRFSGRQFSNSRSEMNVSTLELGDSALYLCASSFATWEETQYFGPGTRLLVL.

The CDR3, as DNA: TGTGCCAGCAGCAACCGCCGTTCTAGCGGGAGGGCCCCTTTCACCTACGAGCAGTACTTC. It yields the protein CASSNRRSSGRAPFTYEQYF. The rearrangement joins TRBV21-1 to TRBJ2-7; the table's D call TRBD2 went unverified against the DNA. TRBV21-1 is a known pseudogene. The CDR3 has 20 amino acids.

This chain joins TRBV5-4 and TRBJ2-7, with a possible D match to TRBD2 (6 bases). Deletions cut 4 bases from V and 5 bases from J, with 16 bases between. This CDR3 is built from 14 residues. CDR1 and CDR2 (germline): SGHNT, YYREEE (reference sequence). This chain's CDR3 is CASSLASVSNEQYF. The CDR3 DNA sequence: TGTGCCAGCAGCCTTGCTAGCGTGTCCAACGAGCAGTACTTC.

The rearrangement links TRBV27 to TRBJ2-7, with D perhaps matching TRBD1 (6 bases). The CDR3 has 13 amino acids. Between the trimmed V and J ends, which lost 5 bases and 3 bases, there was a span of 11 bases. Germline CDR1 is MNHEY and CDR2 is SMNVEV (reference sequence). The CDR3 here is CASSPRTDYEQYF. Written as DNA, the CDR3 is TGTGCCAGCAGTCCCCGGACAGACTACGAGCAGTACTTC.

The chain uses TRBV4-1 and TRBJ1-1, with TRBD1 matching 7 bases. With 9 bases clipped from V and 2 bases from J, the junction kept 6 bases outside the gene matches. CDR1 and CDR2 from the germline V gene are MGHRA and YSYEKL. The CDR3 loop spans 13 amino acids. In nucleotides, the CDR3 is TGCGCCAGGTGGGACAGCCTTAACACTGAAGCTTTCTTT. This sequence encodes CARWDSLNTEAFF.

The CDR3 protein is CASSQAIFLQRTSYNEQFF. CDR3 DNA: TGTGCCAGCAGCCAAGCGATATTTTTACAGCGGACTTCCTACAATGAGCAGTTCTTC. The J gene is TRBJ2-1, the V gene TRBV4-2, with a weak D call TRBD2 (5 bases). The germline V gene has CDR1 LGHNA and CDR2 YNFKEQ. V was cut by 1 base and J by 1 base, with 20 bases left in between. The CDR3 runs 19 residues.